The rows below give T cell receptor beta chains drawn from one sample of a study of shared clonotypes between healthy human individuals. Measured with immunoSEQ multiplex PCR; TCRdb has only the in-frame clones, and not every one. The repertoire includes roughly 300,000 clones, over 70% of them detected once, and more than 9% sits in the top ten. Material: memory CD4+ T cells sorted from blood. Receptor source: a man younger than 40 in good health. CDR3s include the opening cysteine and the closing phenylalanine or tryptophan. The D gene is left open where the match is weak. Size values are once, few and many counts, or a class for expanded clones, and some rows have none.

v_call	d_call	j_call	clone_size	cdr3_nt	cdr3_aa
TRBV11-2	NA	TRBJ2-3	NA	TGTGCCAGCAGCTTAGGCTCCGGGACTAGCACAGATACGCAGTATTTT	CASSLGSGTSTDTQYF
TRBV5-1	NA	TRBJ1-3	NA	TGCGCCAGCAGTGTGGCCGGAAACTCTGGAAACACCATATATTTT	CASSVAGNSGNTIYF
TRBV11-2	NA	TRBJ1-5	few	TGTGCCAGCAGCTCCAGATTGGACCAGCCCCAGCATTTT	CASSSRLDQPQHF
TRBV27	NA	TRBJ1-2	NA	TGTGCCAGCAGCACAGGAAACTATGGCTACACCTTC	CASSTGNYGYTF
TRBV7-8	TRBD2	TRBJ2-5	NA	TGTGCCAGCAGCCGGACACTAGCGGGAGGCGAAGAGACCCAGTACTTC	CASSRTLAGGEETQYF
TRBV6-6	TRBD2	TRBJ2-3	NA	TGTGCCAGCAGAACTAGCGGGAGGGGGGGAGATACGCAGTATTTT	CASRTSGRGGDTQYF
TRBV5-1	TRBD2	TRBJ2-1	NA	TGCGCCAGCAGCTCCAGCGGGAGGCGTTACAATGAGCAGTTCTTC	CASSSSGRRYNEQFF
TRBV9	NA	TRBJ2-3	NA	TGTGCCAGCAGTAGACTAGTCTGGACAGATACGCAGTATTTT	CASSRLVWTDTQYF
TRBV5-6	TRBD1	TRBJ2-7	NA	TGTGCCAGCAGCAGGGGACAGGGGTGGACCTACGAGCAGTACTTC	CASSRGQGWTYEQYF
TRBV19	TRBD1	TRBJ2-6	NA	TGTGCCAGTGCCAGGGGGCAGTCTTCTGGGGCCAACGTCCTGACTTTC	CASARGQSSGANVLTF
TRBV19	NA	TRBJ2-6	NA	TGTGCCAGTAGTCCTGGGGCCAACGTCCTGACTTTC	CASSPGANVLTF
TRBV7-2	NA	TRBJ2-3	NA	TGTGCCAGCACCCGATGGGGGGAGCGCACAGATACGCAGTATTTT	CASTRWGERTDTQYF
TRBV6-5	NA	TRBJ2-7	NA	TGTGCCAGCAGGACAGAGGGGGCCTACGAGCAGTACTTC	CASRTEGAYEQYF